This T cell receptor (beta chain) emerged from a study of tumor-infiltrating T cells and Merkel cell polyomavirus (dated by TCRdb to the late 2010s). The study in broad terms: The study examined CD8+ T cells specific for the Merkel cell polyomavirus KLL epitope in Merkel cell carcinoma patients. Most of the whole-tumor samples were roughly 26-micron curls sectioned from formalin-fixed, paraffin-embedded tissue blocks. Across the study, one tumor sample was a frozen nodal tumor digest and one was a flash-frozen core biopsy of a metastasis. Patients presented at varying disease stages and were followed for a median of around 2.9 years, with a range of 1. Varied, non-standardized therapies, including chemotherapy, radiation and immunotherapies, were received by the patients. In roughly 15 samples, TRB sequencing was done on KLL-tetramer-sorted cells from blood or tumor-infiltrating lymphocytes, along with 11 to 12 matched whole-tumor samples.

The library was made by the immunoSEQ multiplex PCR assay. Genomic DNA extraction, TRB sequencing and normalization were carried out by Adaptive Biotechnologies (Seattle, WA). In the authors' own workflow: Clonality was computed as one minus Shannon entropy of productive TRB sequences normalized by log2 of unique productive sequences. KLL-specific clonotypes in tumors were identified by matching TCRbeta CDR3 amino acid sequences to those from the tetramer-sorted sample of each patient. TCRdb provides this immuneACCESS table in a form limited to in-frame rearrangements. Some clones are lacking; in checked studies, under half of them reflect an unresolved V gene, and why the rest are absent is not known. V, J and clone size were drawn from that table, and D and trimming were deduced from the DNA. For this sample the table gives some 25,000 clones, of which about 90% were detected only once. About 2.7% of the sample goes to the ten largest clones.

Robust positive staining for Merkel cell polyomavirus Large T antigen was observed by immunohistochemistry in the tumors of all patients. Around twelve Merkel cell carcinoma patients with robust KLL-tetramer+ populations, above 0.04% of CD8+ T cells, in blood and/or cultured TIL were included. Every patient was Caucasian, and patient ages had a median of around 65 years and ranged from 50 to 77 years. Lymph node tumors were analyzed for patients with unknown primaries who presented with nodal disease, or when there was not enough primary tissue. As to this clone: No cognate antigen has been identified for it. No base-level quality is on record; no much larger clone is a single base apart.

Points the paper makes about the study in general: The small sample size of the study (n = 12 patients) is a limitation. KLL-specific TRB repertoires were diverse and mostly private, with just one public clonotype, shared by two patients, among nearly 400 unique sequences. A significant MCC-specific survival advantage (P = 0.0051) was associated with a greater number of unique KLL-specific clonotypes in tumors (roughly 5-110 vs 0-3). A higher fraction of KLL-specific T cells within tumors (about 1.8-20% versus roughly 0-0.14%) was associated with significantly better MCC-specific survival. Because only a single viral epitope was studied, T cells directed against other Merkel cell polyomavirus epitopes were not captured.

V was cut back by 3 bases and J by 4 bases, leaving a gap of 19 bases between them. The CDR3 sequence holds 16 residues, the cysteine and phenylalanine included. Kept here is only the CDR3 DNA, which spans 48 bases and is read in frame from base 1. From a lookup of the germline V gene, CDR1 and CDR2 are SGDLS and YYNGEE. Here the chain combines TRBV9 and TRBJ1-2, with a weak D call of TRBD1 (5 bases match). Sequences were obtained from lymph node tissue. The clonotype originates from a man aged 50 to 60 with Merkel cell carcinoma. The base sequence is TGTGCCAGCAGCGAGCCCCGCGGGGCGCGTAGCTATGGCTACACCTTC. Translated, it gives CASSEPRGARSYGYTF.